This T cell receptor (beta chain) came from a study of technical replicates of blood from several donors. With V trimmed by 1 base and J by 0 bases, 9 bases remained unmatched. The CDR3 length is 18 residues. Germline V lookup: CDR1 SEHNR, CDR2 FQNEAQ (reference sequence). Clones were read by immunoSEQ multiplex PCR, and TCRdb kept only the in-frame ones, dropping some. The sample comprises 50,000 to 70,000 clones, approximately 86% of which are singletons, and roughly 5.1% rests with the top ten. The rearrangement links TRBV7-9 to TRBJ2-7, with 10 bases matching TRBD2. Source material: PBMCs. The receptor comes from a human donor in good health. Some clones in this sample may be carry-over from other donors' samples. This CDR3 reads CASSLGLAGVGNSYEQYF. In nucleotides, the CDR3 is TGTGCCAGCAGCTTAGGGCTAGCGGGAGTCGGAAACTCCTACGAGCAGTACTTC.